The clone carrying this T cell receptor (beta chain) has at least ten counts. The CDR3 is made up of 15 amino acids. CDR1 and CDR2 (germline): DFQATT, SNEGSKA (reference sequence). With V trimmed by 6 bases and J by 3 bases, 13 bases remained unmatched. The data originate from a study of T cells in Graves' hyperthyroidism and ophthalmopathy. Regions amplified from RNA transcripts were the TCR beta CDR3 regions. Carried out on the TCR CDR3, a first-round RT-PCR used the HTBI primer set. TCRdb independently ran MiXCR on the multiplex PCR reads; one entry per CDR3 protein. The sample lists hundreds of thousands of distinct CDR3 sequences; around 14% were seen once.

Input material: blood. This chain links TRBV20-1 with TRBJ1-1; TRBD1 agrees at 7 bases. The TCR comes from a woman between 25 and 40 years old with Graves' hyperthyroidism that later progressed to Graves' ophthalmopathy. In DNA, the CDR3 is TGCAGTGCCATCCCAGATCTTGACAGGGACACTGAAGCTTTCTTT. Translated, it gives CSAIPDLDRDTEAFF.